Listed below are T cell receptor beta chains from one sample, sequenced in a study of blood T cell repertoires in COVID-19. This table comes from immunoSEQ multiplex PCR, and its TCRdb copy is limited to in-frame clones, with some not included. Of about 260,000 clones in the sample, 85% to 90% were seen once. Sequenced sample: PBMCs or T cells enriched from blood (not recorded which). These receptors came from a young woman with acute COVID-19. Both conserved end residues are part of each CDR3. D genes are given only for firm matches. A clone size is listed for some rows: how often the clone was seen (once, few, many), or a class if it is expanded.

j_call clone_size d_call v_call cdr3_aa cdr3_nt
TRBJ2-1 . . TRBV28 CASSPTSVYNEQFF TGTGCCAGCAGCCCAACTTCGGTATACAATGAGCAGTTCTTC
TRBJ2-6 . TRBD1 TRBV5-1 CASSFPTGTGGAGANVLTF TGCGCCAGCAGCTTTCCCACCGGGACAGGGGGAGCTGGGGCCAACGTCCTGACTTTC
TRBJ1-1 . . TRBV5-1 CASSFGGGTEAFF TGCGCCAGCAGCTTCGGGGGAGGCACTGAAGCTTTCTTT
TRBJ2-2 . . TRBV27 CASSYSDRELFF TGTGCCAGCAGTTACTCCGATCGGGAGCTGTTTTTT
TRBJ2-1 . TRBD2 TRBV14 CASSKGLAEGNNEQFF TGTGCCAGCAGTAAAGGACTAGCGGAGGGGAACAATGAGCAGTTCTTC
TRBJ1-2 few . TRBV28 CASSFRAGHYGYTF TGTGCCAGCAGCTTTCGAGCAGGGCACTATGGCTACACCTTC
TRBJ2-1 . . TRBV6-4 CASSDRDSGYNEQFF TGTGCCAGCAGTGACCGCGATAGCGGCTACAATGAGCAGTTCTTC
TRBJ2-1 once . TRBV27 CASSLRGGPYNEQFF TGTGCCAGCAGTTTGCGGGGTGGCCCCTACAATGAGCAGTTCTTC
TRBJ1-5 . . TRBV6-5 CASREDSSNQPQHF TGTGCCAGCAGGGAGGACAGCAGCAATCAGCCCCAGCATTTT
TRBJ1-1 . . TRBV9 CASSVNSDRSNTEAFF TGTGCCAGCAGCGTAAACAGTGACAGATCGAACACTGAAGCTTTCTTT
TRBJ2-2 . . TRBV11-3 CASSLDVRGDAGELFF TGTGCCAGCAGCTTAGATGTCAGGGGAGACGCCGGGGAGCTGTTTTTT
TRBJ2-3 . TRBD2 TRBV19 CASSVGLAGGYGTDTQYF TGTGCCAGTAGCGTGGGACTAGCGGGAGGGTATGGCACAGATACGCAGTATTTT
TRBJ1-2 . . TRBV19 CASGRGVNYGYTF TGTGCCAGTGGTAGGGGGGTCAACTATGGCTACACCTTC
TRBJ1-3 . TRBD1 TRBV11-2 CASSPQGAGNTIYF TGTGCCAGCAGCCCACAGGGGGCTGGAAACACCATATATTTT
TRBJ2-2 . . TRBV7-9 CASSLGPGELFF TGTGCCAGCAGCTTAGGGCCCGGGGAGCTGTTTTTT
TRBJ1-5 few . TRBV27 CASSSEPGTFQPQHF TGTGCCAGCAGTTCAGAGCCGGGGACTTTCCAGCCCCAGCATTTT
TRBJ2-1 once . TRBV11-2 CASSRQYNEQFF TGTGCCAGCAGCCGACAGTACAATGAGCAGTTCTTC
TRBJ1-2 . . TRBV21-1 CASRRGQGSSGYTF TGTGCCAGCAGACGAGGACAGGGATCGAGTGGCTACACCTTC
TRBJ2-7 . TRBD2 TRBV7-9 CASSIGTSGSYEQYF TGTGCCAGCAGCATCGGGACTAGTGGCTCCTACGAGCAGTACTTC
TRBJ1-6 . . TRBV6-4 CASSEETGSPLHF TGTGCCAGCAGTGAAGAGACGGGTTCACCCCTCCACTTT
TRBJ1-2 . TRBD1 TRBV24-1 CATSDQTGQGGYTF TGTGCCACCAGTGATCAAACGGGACAGGGTGGCTACACCTTC
TRBJ2-2 . TRBD1 TRBV5-5 CASSLYRDRGQSELFF TGTGCCAGCAGCTTATACCGGGACAGGGGGCAGTCTGAGCTGTTTTTT
TRBJ2-3 . . TRBV24-1 CATSDLAVPSTDTQYF TGTGCCACCAGTGATTTAGCGGTTCCTAGCACAGATACGCAGTATTTT
TRBJ1-6 . . TRBV10-1 CARNRGTCSYNSPLHF TGCGCCAGAAATCGGGGTACTTGCTCCTATAATTCACCCCTCCACTTT
TRBJ1-2 . TRBD1 TRBV7-3 CASSRDRGVEGYTF TGTGCCAGCAGCCGGGACAGGGGGGTAGAGGGCTACACCTTC